This T cell receptor beta chain was recovered during a study of CD8+CD57+ T cells in acquired aplastic anemia. As for the study in general: Each DNA sample taken from sorted CD4+ and CD8+ cells came to around 2.9 ug on average. There were 11 million or so reads, on average, for CD4+ cells from healthy donors.

Genomic DNA constituted the template upon which TCR beta VDJ and CDR3 profiling was performed. TCRdb reanalysed the reads using MiXCR and keeps one entry per CDR3 protein. The top ten clones hold over 0.95% of a sample with some 170,000 distinct CDR3 sequences, roughly 40% of them seen once. The study's findings and limits: Both patients and controls carried the same twenty-nine CD8+ CDR3 sequences. The study found no significant CD8+ Simpson's diversity difference between patients and controls.

Germline trimming cut 4 bases from V and 7 bases from J; bases unmatched to any gene: 5. The CDR3 length is 13 residues. The germline CDR1 and CDR2 sequences are LNHDA and SQIVND (reference sequence). With respect to this clonotype: Its matching antigen is unknown.

Sequencing was carried out using sorted CD4+, CD8+, or CD8+CD57+ T cells (not recorded which) from PBMCs. This chain uses TRBV19 with TRBJ2-7, with 9 bases identical to TRBD2. The TCR was taken from a human donor in good health. The CDR3 DNA follows: TGTGCCAGTAGTACACCGCGGGAGGGTGAGCAGTACTTC. Encoded protein: CASSTPREGEQYF.